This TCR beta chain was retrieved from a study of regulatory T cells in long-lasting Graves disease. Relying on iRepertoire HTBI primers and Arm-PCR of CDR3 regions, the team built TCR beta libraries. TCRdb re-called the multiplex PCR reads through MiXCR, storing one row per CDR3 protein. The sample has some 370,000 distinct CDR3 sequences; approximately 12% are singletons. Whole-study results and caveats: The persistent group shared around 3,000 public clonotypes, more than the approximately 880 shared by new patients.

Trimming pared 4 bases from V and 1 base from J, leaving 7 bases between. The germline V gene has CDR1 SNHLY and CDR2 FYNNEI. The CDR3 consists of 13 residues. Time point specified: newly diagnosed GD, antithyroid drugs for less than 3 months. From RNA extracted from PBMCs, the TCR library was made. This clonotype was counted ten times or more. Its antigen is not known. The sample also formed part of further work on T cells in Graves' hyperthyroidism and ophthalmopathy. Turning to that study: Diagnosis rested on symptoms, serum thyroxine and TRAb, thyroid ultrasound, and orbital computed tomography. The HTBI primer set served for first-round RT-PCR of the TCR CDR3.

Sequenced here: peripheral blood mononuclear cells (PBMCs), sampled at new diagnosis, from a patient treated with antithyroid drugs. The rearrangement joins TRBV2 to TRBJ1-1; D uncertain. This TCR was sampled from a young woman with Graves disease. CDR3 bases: TGTGCCAGCAGTGCTATAAGGAACACTGAAGCTTTCTTT. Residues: CASSAIRNTEAFF.